The 14 T cell receptor beta chains below all came from one sample that was sequenced in a study of regulatory and conventional T cells in RAG deficiency. The repertoire was sequenced with immunoSEQ multiplex PCR; TCRdb's copy has only in-frame clones and lacks some. The table records some 30,000 clones, more than 80% of them present only once. These data also formed part of another study, on regulatory T cells. That source adds: Amplification used 52 TRBV primers and 13 TRBJ primers.

The sample comprised CD8+ T cells sorted from blood. All receptors come from a human donor in good health.

This chain joins TRBV2 and TRBJ1-1; the D gene is possibly TRBD1 (5 bases). Trimming took off 7 bases at V and 7 bases at J, with 13 bases between the two ends. Germline V CDR1 and CDR2: SNHLY, FYNNEI. The CDR3 totals 12 residues. CDR3 sequence: CASKGTSSEAFF. Here the CDR3 DNA reads TGTGCCAGCAAAGGGACTTCAAGTGAAGCTTTCTTT.

V is TRBV2 and J is TRBJ2-6; D perhaps matches TRBD1 (6 bases). Germline loops: CDR1 SNHLY, CDR2 FYNNEI. This CDR3 has 15 residues. Trimming removed 7 bases at V and 0 bases at J, with 10 bases between. The CDR3 reads CASTPGASGANVLTF. The CDR3 nucleotides are TGTGCCAGCACTCCAGGGGCCTCTGGGGCCAACGTCCTGACTTTC.

The sample holds a few counts of this clone. The V call is TRBV7-3, the J call TRBJ2-1; 13 nucleotides agree with TRBD2. Per the germline V gene, CDR1 is SGHTA and CDR2 is FQGTGA. Trimming took 5 bases from V and 8 from J; bases not matched to a gene: 3. The CDR3 runs 14 residues. The CDR3 loop reads CASSTSGGVDEQFF. The CDR3 bases are TGTGCCAGCAGCACTAGCGGGGGGGTCGATGAGCAGTTCTTC.

V is TRBV6-5 and J is TRBJ1-1; D not certain. Trimming removed 6 bases at V and 1 base at J, with 15 bases between. Germline lookup yields CDR1 MNHEY and CDR2 SVGAGI. The CDR3 consists of 15 residues. The CDR3 spells CASSPLEPENTEAFF. The CDR3 coding sequence is TGTGCCAGCAGCCCCCTTGAACCGGAGAACACTGAAGCTTTCTTT.

This sequence joins TRBV7-9 and TRBJ2-7, with 9 bases matching TRBD1. Germline V gene data show CDR1 as SEHNR and CDR2 as FQNEAQ (reference sequence). The V gene end was trimmed by 1 base and the J gene end by 2 bases; junction bases not matched to a gene: 3. The CDR3 totals 15 residues. The CDR3 reads CASSLGTGVTYEQYF. The CDR3 region has the DNA TGTGCCAGCAGCTTAGGGACAGGGGTTACCTACGAGCAGTACTTC.

The chain couples TRBV29-1 to TRBJ2-1, with TRBD1 matching over 8 bases. The CDR3 runs to 16 residues. The V and J ends lost 4 bases and 4 bases, in that order; junction bases with no gene match: 12. Germline V gene sequence: CDR1 SQVTM, CDR2 ANQGSEA. The CDR3 region is CSVVLSDRVVYNEQFF. The DNA of the CDR3 is TGCAGCGTTGTCCTCTCGGACAGGGTGGTTTACAATGAGCAGTTCTTC.

V gene TRBV5-1 combines with J gene TRBJ2-1; 8 positions match TRBD1. This CDR3 region has 15 residues. Germline CDR1 and CDR2: SGHRS and YFSETQ. Trimming took 4 bases from V and 3 from J; bases not matched to a gene: 6. DNA for the CDR3: TGCGCCAGCAGCGGAACAGGGGGGAACTACAATGAGCAGTTCTTC. Translated, it gives CASSGTGGNYNEQFF.

The genes are TRBV5-5 and TRBJ2-5, with 7 bases fitting TRBD2. Germline CDR1 is SGHKS and CDR2 is YYEKEE (reference sequence). The trim removed 1 base at V and 5 bases at J, leaving 8 bases unmatched. CDR3 length equals 15 residues. CDR3 nucleotides: TGTGCCAGCAGCTTGTATGCCAGGGAGGGGGAGACCCAGTACTTC. Translated, it gives CASSLYAREGETQYF.

V usage is TRBV12-5 and J usage is TRBJ1-1; D is undetermined. Deletions cut 5 bases from V and 6 bases from J, with 10 bases between. The CDR3 runs to 12 residues. CDR1 LGHNT and CDR2 FRNRAP come from the germline V gene. The CDR3 sequence: CASGLKFPEAFF. The CDR3 bases are TGTGCTAGTGGTCTCAAATTTCCTGAAGCTTTCTTT.

This clone is a singleton in its sample. The chain employs TRBV4-1 and TRBJ2-1, with unresolved D. There are 12 residues in the CDR3. CDR1 MGHRA and CDR2 YSYEKL come from the germline V gene. The germline V and J ends were trimmed by 1 base and 8 bases, with 6 bases remaining between them. CDR3 nucleotides: TGCGCCAGCAGCCAAGGCGAATATGAGCAGTTCTTC. Encoded protein: CASSQGEYEQFF.

This chain joins TRBV5-4 and TRBJ2-7; 7 nucleotides line up with TRBD2. Trimming took 6 bases from V and 2 from J; bases not matched to a gene: 14. The CDR3 sequence is 16 residues long. The germline V gene has CDR1 SGHNT and CDR2 YYREEE (reference sequence). CDR3 in amino acids: CASTYDAGLPPYEQYF. In DNA, the CDR3 is TGTGCCAGCACTTACGACGCGGGACTACCGCCCTACGAGCAGTACTTC.

V is TRBV14 and J is TRBJ2-3; 7 nucleotides align to TRBD2. With V trimmed by 2 bases and J by 2 bases, 4 bases remained unmatched. Germline V gene sequence: CDR1 SGHDN, CDR2 FVKESK. The CDR3 is 15 residues long. The CDR3 is CASSQWEGSTDTQYF. The CDR3 bases are TGTGCCAGCAGCCAATGGGAGGGTTCCACAGATACGCAGTATTTT. The full variable domain, rest sourced from reference TRBV14 and TRBJ2-3, is EAGVTQFPSHSVIEKGQTVTLRCDPISGHDNLYWYRRVMGKEIKFLLHFVKESKQDESGMPNNRFLAERTGGTYSTLKVQPAELEDSGVYFCASSQWEGSTDTQYFGPGTRLTVL.

The chain has TRBV4-1 and TRBJ2-7; TRBD2 agrees at 7 bases. Looked up from germline, CDR1 is MGHRA and CDR2 is YSYEKL. The CDR3 spans 15 residues. The V segment lost 0 bases and the J segment 4 bases; nucleotides outside the gene matches: 6. The CDR3 sequence is CASSQDAGAIYEQYF. The CDR3 DNA sequence: TGCGCCAGCAGCCAAGATGCGGGAGCAATTTACGAGCAGTACTTC.

This chain connects TRBV15 to TRBJ2-3; D remains unclear. V lost 0 bases to trimming and J lost 2 bases, with 3 bases between them. The CDR3 covers 13 residues. Germline V gene sequence: CDR1 LNHNV, CDR2 YYDKDF (reference sequence). The CDR3 loop is CATSRDLTDTQYF. CDR3 in DNA: TGTGCCACCAGCAGAGACCTCACAGATACGCAGTATTTT.